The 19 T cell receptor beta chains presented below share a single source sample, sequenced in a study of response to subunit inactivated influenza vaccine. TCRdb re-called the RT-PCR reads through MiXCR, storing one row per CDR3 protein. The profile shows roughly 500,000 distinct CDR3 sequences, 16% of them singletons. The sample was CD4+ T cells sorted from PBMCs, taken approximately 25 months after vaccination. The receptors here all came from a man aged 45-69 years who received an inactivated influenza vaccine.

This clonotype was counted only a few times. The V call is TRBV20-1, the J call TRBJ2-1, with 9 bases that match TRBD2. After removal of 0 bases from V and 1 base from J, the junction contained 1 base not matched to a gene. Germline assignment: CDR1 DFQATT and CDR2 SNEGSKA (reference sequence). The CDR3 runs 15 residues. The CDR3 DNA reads TGCAGTGCTAGAGATGCGGGAGGGTCCTACAATGAGCAGTTCTTC. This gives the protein CSARDAGGSYNEQFF.

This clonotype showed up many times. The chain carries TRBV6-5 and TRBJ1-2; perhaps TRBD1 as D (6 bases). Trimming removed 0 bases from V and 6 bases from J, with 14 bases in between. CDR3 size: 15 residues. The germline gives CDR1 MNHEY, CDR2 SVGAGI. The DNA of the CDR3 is TGTGCCAGCAGTTACTCGATGGGGGCGCAAAATGGCTACACCTTC. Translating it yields CASSYSMGAQNGYTF.

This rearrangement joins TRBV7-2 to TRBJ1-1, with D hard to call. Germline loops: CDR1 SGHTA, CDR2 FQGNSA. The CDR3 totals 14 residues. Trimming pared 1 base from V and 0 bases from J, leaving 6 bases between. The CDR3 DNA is TGTGCCAGCAGCTTAGTCAGTTTGAACACTGAAGCTTTCTTT. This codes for CASSLVSLNTEAFF.

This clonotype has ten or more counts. This CDR3 reads CASSQVGGYEQYF. CDR3 sequence (DNA): TGTGCCAGCAGCCAAGTAGGGGGCTACGAGCAGTACTTC. The chain couples TRBV3-1 to TRBJ2-7; the D gene is possibly TRBD1 (6 bases). Trimming removed 1 base from V and 3 bases from J, with 7 bases in between. Looked up from germline, CDR1 is LGHDT and CDR2 is YNNKEL (reference sequence). The length of the CDR3 is 13 residues.

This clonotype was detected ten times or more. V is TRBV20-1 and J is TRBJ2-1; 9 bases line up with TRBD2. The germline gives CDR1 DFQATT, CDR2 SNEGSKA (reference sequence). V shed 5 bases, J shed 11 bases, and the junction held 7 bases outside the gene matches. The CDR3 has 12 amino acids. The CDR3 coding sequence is TGCAGTGCTGAAAGCGGGGGGTGGAAGCAGTTCTTC. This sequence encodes CSAESGGWKQFF.

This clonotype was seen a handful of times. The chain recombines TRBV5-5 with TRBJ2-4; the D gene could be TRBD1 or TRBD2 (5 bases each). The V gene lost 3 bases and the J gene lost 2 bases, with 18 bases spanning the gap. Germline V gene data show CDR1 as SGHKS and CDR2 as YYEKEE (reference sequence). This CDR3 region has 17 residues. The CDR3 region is CASSSSWDVVTKNIQYF. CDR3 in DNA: TGTGCCAGCAGCTCCTCGTGGGACGTCGTGACCAAAAACATTCAGTACTTC.

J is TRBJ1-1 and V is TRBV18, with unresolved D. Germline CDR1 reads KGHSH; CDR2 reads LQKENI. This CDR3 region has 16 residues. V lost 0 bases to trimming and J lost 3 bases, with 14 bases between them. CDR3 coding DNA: TGTGCCAGCTCACCACCGGGGAGGGCCGCGGACACTGAAGCTTTCTTT. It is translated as CASSPPGRAADTEAFF.

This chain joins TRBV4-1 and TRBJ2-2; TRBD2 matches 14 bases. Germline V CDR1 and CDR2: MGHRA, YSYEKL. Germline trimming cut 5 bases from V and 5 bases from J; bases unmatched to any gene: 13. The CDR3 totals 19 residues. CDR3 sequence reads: CASSIRGLAGGVETGELFF. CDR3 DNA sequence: TGCGCCAGCAGCATTAGAGGACTAGCGGGAGGCGTAGAAACCGGGGAGCTGTTTTTT.

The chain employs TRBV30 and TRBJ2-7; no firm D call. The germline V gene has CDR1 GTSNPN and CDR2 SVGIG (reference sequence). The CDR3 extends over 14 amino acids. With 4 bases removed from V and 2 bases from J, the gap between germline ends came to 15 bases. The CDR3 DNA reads TGTGCCTGGATACCGCTTCTTCCCCCCTACGAGCAGTACTTC. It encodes CAWIPLLPPYEQYF.

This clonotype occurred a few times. CDR3 bases: TGTGCCAGCAGCCCGACATTTAGTGGAAACACCATATATTTT. Translating gives CASSPTFSGNTIYF. The V call is TRBV5-8, the J call TRBJ1-3, with D uncertain. The CDR3 is 14 residues long. Per the germline V gene, CDR1 is SGHTS and CDR2 is YDEGEE. With 4 bases removed from V and 3 bases from J, the gap between germline ends came to 11 bases. The variable domain in full, completed from reference TRBV5-8 and TRBJ1-3, reads EAGVTQSPTHLIKTRGQQATLRCSPISGHTSVYWYQQALGLGLQFLLWYDEGEERNRGNFPPRFSGRQFPNYSSELNVNALELEDSALYLCASSPTFSGNTIYFGEGSWLTVV.

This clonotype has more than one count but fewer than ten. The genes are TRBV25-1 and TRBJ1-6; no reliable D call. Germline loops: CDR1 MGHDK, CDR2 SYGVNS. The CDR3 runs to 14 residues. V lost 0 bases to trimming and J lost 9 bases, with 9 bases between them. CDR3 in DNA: TGTGCCAGCAGTGAATATCTCCTCAGTTCACCCCTCCACTTT. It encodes CASSEYLLSSPLHF. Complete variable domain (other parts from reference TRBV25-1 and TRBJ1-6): EADIYQTPRYLVIGTGKKITLECSQTMGHDKMYWYQQDPGMELHLIHYSYGVNSTEKGDLSSESTVSRIRTEHFPLTLESARPSHTSQYLCASSEYLLSSPLHFGNGTRLTVT.

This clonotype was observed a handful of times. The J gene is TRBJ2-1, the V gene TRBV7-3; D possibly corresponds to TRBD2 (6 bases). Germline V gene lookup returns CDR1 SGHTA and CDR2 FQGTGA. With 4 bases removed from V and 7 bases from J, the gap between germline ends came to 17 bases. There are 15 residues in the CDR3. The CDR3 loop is CASSSSSLRGNEQFF. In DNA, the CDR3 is TGTGCCAGCAGCTCTAGTTCTTTACGGGGGAATGAGCAGTTCTTC.

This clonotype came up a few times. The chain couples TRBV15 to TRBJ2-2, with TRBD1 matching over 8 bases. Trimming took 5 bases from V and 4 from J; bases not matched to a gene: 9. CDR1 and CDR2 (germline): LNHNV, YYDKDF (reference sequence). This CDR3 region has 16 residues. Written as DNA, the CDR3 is TGTGCCACCAGCCTATTGGGGACAGGCGGCACCGGGGAGCTGTTTTTT. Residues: CATSLLGTGGTGELFF.

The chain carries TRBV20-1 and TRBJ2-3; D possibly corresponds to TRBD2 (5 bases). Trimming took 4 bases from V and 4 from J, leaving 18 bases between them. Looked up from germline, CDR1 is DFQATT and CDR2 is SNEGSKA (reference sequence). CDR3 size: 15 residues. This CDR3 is CSAIKATGISDTQYF. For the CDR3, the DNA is TGCAGTGCTATAAAAGCTACGGGAATCTCAGATACGCAGTATTTT.

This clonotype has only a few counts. The CDR3 region has the DNA TGTGCCAGCAGCTTAGGACCGGGACAGGGGGACCTCTCGAACACCGGGGAGCTGTTTTTT. Amino acid sequence: CASSLGPGQGDLSNTGELFF. The V gene is TRBV11-1, the J gene TRBJ2-2, with 11 bases matching TRBD1. The CDR3 covers 20 residues. With V trimmed by 1 base and J by 0 bases, 10 bases remained unmatched. Per germline, CDR1 SGHAT and CDR2 FQDESV (reference sequence). The full variable domain, in which reference TRBV11-1 and TRBJ2-2 provide the parts outside the CDR3, is EAEVAQSPRYKITEKSQAVAFWCDPISGHATLYWYRQILGQGPELLVQFQDESVVDDSQLPKDRFSAERLKGVDSTLKIQPAELGDSAMYLCASSLGPGQGDLSNTGELFFGEGSRLTVL.

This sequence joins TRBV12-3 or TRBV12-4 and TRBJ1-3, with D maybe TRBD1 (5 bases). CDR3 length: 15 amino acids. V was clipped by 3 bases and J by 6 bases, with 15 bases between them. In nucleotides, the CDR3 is TGTGCCAGCAGTTTGTCAACAGGAGGACTAAACACCATATATTTT. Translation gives CASSLSTGGLNTIYF.

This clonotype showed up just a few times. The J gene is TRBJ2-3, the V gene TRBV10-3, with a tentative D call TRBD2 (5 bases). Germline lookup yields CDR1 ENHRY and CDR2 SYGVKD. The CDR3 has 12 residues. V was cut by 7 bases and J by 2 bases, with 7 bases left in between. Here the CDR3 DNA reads TGTGCCATCAAAGGACTCACAGATACGCAGTATTTT. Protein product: CAIKGLTDTQYF.

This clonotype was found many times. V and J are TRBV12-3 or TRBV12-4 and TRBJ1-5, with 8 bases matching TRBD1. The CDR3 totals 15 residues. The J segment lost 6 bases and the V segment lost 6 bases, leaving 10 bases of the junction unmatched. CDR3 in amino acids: CASRTGQARGQPQHF. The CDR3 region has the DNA TGTGCCAGCAGGACGGGACAGGCGCGCGGTCAGCCCCAGCATTTT.

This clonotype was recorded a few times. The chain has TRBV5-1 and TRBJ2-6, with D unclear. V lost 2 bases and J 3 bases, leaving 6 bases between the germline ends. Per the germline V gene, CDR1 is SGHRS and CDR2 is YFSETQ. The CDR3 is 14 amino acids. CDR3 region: CASSLGGGANVLTF. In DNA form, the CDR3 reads TGCGCCAGCAGCTTAGGCGGTGGGGCCAACGTCCTGACTTTC.